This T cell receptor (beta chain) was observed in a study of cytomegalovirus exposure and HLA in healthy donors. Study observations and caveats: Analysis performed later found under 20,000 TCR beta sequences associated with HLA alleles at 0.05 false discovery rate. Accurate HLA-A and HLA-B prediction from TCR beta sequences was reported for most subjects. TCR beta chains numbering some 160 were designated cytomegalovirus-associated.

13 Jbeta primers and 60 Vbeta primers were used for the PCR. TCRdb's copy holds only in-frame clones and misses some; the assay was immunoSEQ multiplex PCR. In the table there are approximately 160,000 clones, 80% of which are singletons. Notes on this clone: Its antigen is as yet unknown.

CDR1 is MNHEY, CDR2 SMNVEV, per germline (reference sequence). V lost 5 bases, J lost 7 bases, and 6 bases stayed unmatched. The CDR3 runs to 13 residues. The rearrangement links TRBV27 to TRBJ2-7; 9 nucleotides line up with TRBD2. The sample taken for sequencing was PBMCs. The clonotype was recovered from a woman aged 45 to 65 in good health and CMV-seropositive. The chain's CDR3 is CASSLKREEEQYF. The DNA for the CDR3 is TGTGCCAGCAGTCTGAAGCGGGAGGAGGAGCAGTACTTC.